This T cell receptor (beta chain) was sequenced in a study of cytomegalovirus exposure and HLA in healthy donors (dated by TCRdb to the late 2010s). Notes on the research overall: A later analysis indicated that the 120 or so validation repertoires were generated on the platform also employed for the approximately 700 repertoires of the first cohort. In addition to the first cohort of 500 to 850 subjects, a separate validation cohort of approximately 130 different subjects was used. To predict cytomegalovirus infection status, the study brought together high-throughput TCR immunosequencing, statistical association of individual TCRs with disease status, and machine learning. The aim of the study was to test whether cataloging public T cell receptors could identify signatures of past pathogen exposure.

With respect to this clone: Its antigen is unknown. No much larger clonotype is one base removed from it; base qualities were not supplied.

The method behind the library was the immunoSEQ multiplex PCR assay. The authors processed their data as follows. A statistical classification framework was built for diagnosing cytomegalovirus status from the catalog of TCR beta chain sequences. TCRdb's version of the immuneACCESS table is confined to in-frame rearrangements and falls short of the full clone set. An unresolved V gene accounts for under half of the shortfall where checked; the remainder is of unknown origin. The DNA gave D and trimming, while V, J and clone size come from that table. The sample table shows about 150,000 clones, and 70% to 90% are seen once. The ten most abundant clones make up about a fifth of the sample. Here is what the overall study found, with its caveats: The study listed approximately 160 TCR beta chains as associated with cytomegalovirus. In a later analysis, TCRs clustered in the first cohort were found to also tend to co-occur in the roughly 110 validation repertoires, with 90% to 95% of cluster scores above 0. A few of the identified cytomegalovirus-associated TCR beta chains were confirmed in vitro to be specific for cytomegalovirus antigens. Across donors, most TCR sequences were observed very rarely, whereas some public TCRs were present in many individuals. A later analysis lacked HLA typing for the validation cohort, so it scored co-occurrence in that cohort across all 120 or so repertoires. The classifier was reported to diagnose cytomegalovirus status with high specificity and sensitivity in both the original and validation cohorts. According to the authors, the approach could potentially be generalized to other disease states and immunological phenotypes.

Donors formed part of the validation cohort, which comprised 120 subjects and was distinct from the first cohort of 550 to 850 subjects. In the germline V gene, CDR1 corresponds to SQVTM and CDR2 to ANQGSEA. The CDR3 runs 16 amino acids, cysteine and phenylalanine included. Of the read, only the CDR3 DNA is kept; its 48 bases are in frame from base 1. V is cut back by 6 bases and J by 3 bases, with 12 bases in the junction unmatched. This sequence originates from a man aged 18 to 35 in good health and CMV-seropositive. The V and J segments used are TRBV29-1 and TRBJ2-3, with 10 bases matching TRBD2. Sequences were obtained from PBMCs. The CDR3 amino acid sequence is: CSVRGLAGVVTDTQYF. The bases are TGCAGCGTCCGAGGGCTAGCGGGAGTTGTGACAGATACGCAGTATTTT.